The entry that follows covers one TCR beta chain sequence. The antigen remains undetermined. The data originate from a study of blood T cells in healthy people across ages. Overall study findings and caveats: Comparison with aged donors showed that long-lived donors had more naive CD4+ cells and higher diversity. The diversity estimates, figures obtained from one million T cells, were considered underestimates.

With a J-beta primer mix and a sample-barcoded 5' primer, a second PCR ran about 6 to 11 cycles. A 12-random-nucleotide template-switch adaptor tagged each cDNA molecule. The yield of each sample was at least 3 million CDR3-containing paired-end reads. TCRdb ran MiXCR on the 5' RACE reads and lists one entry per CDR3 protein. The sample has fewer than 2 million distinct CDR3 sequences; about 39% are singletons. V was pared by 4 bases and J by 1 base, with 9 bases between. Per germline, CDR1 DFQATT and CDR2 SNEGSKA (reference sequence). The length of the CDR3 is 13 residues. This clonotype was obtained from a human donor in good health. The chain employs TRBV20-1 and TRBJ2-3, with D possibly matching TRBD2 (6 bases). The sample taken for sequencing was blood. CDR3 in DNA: TGCAGTGCTACGCCGGGAGGCACAGATACGCAGTATTTT. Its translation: CSATPGGTDTQYF.